The TCR beta chain under discussion was sequenced for a study of blood T cell repertoires in COVID-19. Study in general: The United States, Italy and Spain provided the acute and convalescent COVID-19 samples. Sources were T cells, B-cell-depleted T cells, or PBMCs; the material itself was cDNA or gDNA.

Trimming pared 6 bases from V and 4 bases from J, leaving 15 bases between. Germline CDR1 and CDR2: LNHDA and SQIVND (reference sequence). This CDR3 comprises 14 residues. Methods used by the authors: It was from reference gene primer amplification that nucleated cell counts were estimated. Sequenced by immunoSEQ multiplex PCR; TCRdb stores in-frame clones only, minus some. The D gene and trimming were derived from the DNA, and the V and J assignments and clone size from that table. The sample contains some 400,000 clones, nearly 90% of which appear only once. The rearrangement links TRBV19 to TRBJ1-2; TRBD1 is a possible D gene (5 bases). The sample was peripheral blood. The TCR originated in a man between 18 and 35 years old with active or convalescent COVID-19. The CDR3: CASSTIDRTYGYTF. The CDR3 DNA reads TGTGCCAGTAGCACGATCGACAGAACCTATGGCTACACCTTC.